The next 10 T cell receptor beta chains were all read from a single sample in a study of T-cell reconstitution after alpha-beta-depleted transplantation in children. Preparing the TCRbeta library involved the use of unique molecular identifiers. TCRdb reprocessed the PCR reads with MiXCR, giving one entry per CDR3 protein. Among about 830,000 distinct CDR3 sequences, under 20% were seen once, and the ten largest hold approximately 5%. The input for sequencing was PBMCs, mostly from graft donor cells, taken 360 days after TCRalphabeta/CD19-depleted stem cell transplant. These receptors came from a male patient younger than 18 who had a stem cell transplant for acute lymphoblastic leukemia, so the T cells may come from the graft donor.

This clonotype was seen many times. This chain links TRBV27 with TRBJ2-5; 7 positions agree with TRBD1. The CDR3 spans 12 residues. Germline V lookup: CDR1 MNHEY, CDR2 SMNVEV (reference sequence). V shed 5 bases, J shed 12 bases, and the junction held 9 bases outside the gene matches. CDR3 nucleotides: TGTGCCAGCAGTGAGACAGGGATGATAGAGTACTTC. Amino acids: CASSETGMIEYF.

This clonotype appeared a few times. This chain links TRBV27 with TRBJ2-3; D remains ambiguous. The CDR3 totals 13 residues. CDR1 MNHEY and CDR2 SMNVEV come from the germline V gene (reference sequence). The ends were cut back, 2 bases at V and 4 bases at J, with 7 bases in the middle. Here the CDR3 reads CASSLRRPDTQYF. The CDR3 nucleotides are TGTGCCAGCAGTTTACGACGTCCAGATACGCAGTATTTT.

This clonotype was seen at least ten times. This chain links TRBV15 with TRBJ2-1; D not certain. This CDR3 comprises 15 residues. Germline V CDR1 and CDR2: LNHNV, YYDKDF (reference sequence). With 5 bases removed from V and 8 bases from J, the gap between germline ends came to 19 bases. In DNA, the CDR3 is TGTGCCACCAGCTCACCCCCTGGTTCCGTCCATGAGCAGTTCTTC. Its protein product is CATSSPPGSVHEQFF.

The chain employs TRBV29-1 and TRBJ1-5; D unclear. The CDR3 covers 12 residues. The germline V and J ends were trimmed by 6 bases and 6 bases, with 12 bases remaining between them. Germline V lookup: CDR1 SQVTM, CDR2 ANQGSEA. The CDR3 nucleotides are TGCAGCGTAACCGGCGCCGGTCAGCCCCAGCATTTT. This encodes CSVTGAGQPQHF.

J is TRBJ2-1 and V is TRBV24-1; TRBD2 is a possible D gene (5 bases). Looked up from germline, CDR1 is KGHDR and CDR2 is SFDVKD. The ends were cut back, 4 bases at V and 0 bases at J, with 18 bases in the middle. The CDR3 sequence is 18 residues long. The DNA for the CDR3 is TGTGCCACCAGTGACTTAGGGAGTGCCACCCCCTCCTACAATGAGCAGTTCTTC. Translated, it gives CATSDLGSATPSYNEQFF.

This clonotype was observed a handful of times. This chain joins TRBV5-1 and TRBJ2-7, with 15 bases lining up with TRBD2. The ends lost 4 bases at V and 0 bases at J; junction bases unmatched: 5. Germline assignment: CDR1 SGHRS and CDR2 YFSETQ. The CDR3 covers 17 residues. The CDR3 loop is CASSRGLAGGSSYEQYF. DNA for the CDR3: TGCGCCAGCAGCCGGGGACTAGCGGGAGGTAGCTCCTACGAGCAGTACTTC.

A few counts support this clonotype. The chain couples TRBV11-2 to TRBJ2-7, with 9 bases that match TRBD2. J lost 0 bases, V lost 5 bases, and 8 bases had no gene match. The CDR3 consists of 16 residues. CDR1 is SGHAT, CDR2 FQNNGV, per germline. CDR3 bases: TGTGCCAGCAGCGGAATGGCGGGAGGGAGCTCCTACGAGCAGTACTTC. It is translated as CASSGMAGGSSYEQYF. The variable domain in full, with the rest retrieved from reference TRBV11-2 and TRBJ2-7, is EAGVAQSPRYKIIEKRQSVAFWCNPISGHATLYWYQQILGQGPKLLIQFQNNGVVDDSQLPKDRFSAERLKGVDSTLKIQPAKLEDSAVYLCASSGMAGGSSYEQYFGPGTRLTVT.

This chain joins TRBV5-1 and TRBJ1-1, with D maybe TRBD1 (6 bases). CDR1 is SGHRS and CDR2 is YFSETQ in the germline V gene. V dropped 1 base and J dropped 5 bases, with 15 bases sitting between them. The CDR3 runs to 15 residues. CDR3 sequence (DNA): TGCGCCAGCAGCTTGCACCCAGGGGCTACGACTGAAGCTTTCTTT. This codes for CASSLHPGATTEAFF.

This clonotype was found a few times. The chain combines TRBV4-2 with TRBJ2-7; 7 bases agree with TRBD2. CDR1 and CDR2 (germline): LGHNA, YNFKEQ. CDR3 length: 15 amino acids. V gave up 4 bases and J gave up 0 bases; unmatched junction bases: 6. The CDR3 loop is CASSPYGGTSYEQYF. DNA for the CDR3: TGTGCCAGCAGCCCCTACGGGGGGACCTCCTACGAGCAGTACTTC.

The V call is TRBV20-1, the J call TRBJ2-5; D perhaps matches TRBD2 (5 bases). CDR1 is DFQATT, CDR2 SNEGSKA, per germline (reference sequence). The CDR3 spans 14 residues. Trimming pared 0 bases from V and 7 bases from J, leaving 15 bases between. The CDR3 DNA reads TGCAGTGCTAGAGATGAGACGGCCCGGGGGACCCAGTACTTC. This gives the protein CSARDETARGTQYF.